The rows below give T cell receptor beta chains drawn from one sample of a study of blood T cells in healthy people across ages. MiXCR was run by TCRdb on the 5' RACE reads, yielding one entry per CDR3 protein. The sample shows some 1.6 million distinct CDR3 sequences, about 32% of them seen only once. Material for sequencing was blood. The receptor source for this set is a woman aged 25 to 39 in good health. CDR3s include the opening cysteine and the closing phenylalanine or tryptophan. A D gene is named only where the DNA matches it firmly. Clone size, where shown, is once, few, many, or a class for clones that have expanded.

TRBD2 | TRBJ2-7 | TRBV9 | few | CASSNRTSGGGVQYF | TGTGCCAGCAGCAACCGGACTAGCGGAGGGGGAGTGCAGTACTTC
- | TRBJ1-1 | TRBV6-1 | few | CASSPQPTVSTEAFF | TGTGCCAGCAGTCCCCAGCCGACGGTCAGCACTGAAGCTTTCTTT
TRBD1 | TRBJ1-5 | TRBV2 | - | CASLRDRNQPQHF | TGTGCCAGCCTACGGGACAGAAATCAGCCCCAGCATTTT
TRBD2 | TRBJ2-1 | TRBV9 | - | CASSGPGLGYNEQFF | TGTGCCAGCAGCGGCCCGGGACTAGGTTACAATGAGCAGTTCTTC
TRBD1 | TRBJ2-4 | TRBV30 | - | CAWSPGGGGIIIQYF | TGTGCCTGGAGTCCAGGGGGCGGCGGAATTATCATTCAGTACTTC
TRBD1 | TRBJ1-2 | TRBV4-1 | - | CASSQVGGTGRYTF | TGCGCCAGCAGCCAAGTGGGGGGGACAGGACGCTACACCTTC
- | TRBJ2-3 | TRBV6-5 | few | CASKRSPSTDTQYF | TGTGCCAGCAAGCGTAGTCCTAGCACAGATACGCAGTATTTT
- | TRBJ1-2 | TRBV12-3/TRBV12-4 | - | CASSRTWTRGGYTF | TGTGCCAGCAGTCGAACCTGGACGCGGGGTGGCTACACCTTC
TRBD2 | TRBJ2-3 | TRBV5-6 | - | CATQTSGTRADTQYF | TGTGCCACACAGACTAGCGGAACCAGGGCAGATACGCAGTATTTT
- | TRBJ1-2 | TRBV18 | - | CASSPTLGQVTRGYTF | TGTGCCAGCTCACCCACCCTGGGGCAGGTAACGAGAGGCTACACCTTC
- | TRBJ1-6 | TRBV20-1 | - | CSARGVLNNSPLHF | TGCAGTGCTAGAGGTGTTTTAAATAATTCACCCCTCCACTTT
TRBD2 | TRBJ2-7 | TRBV20-1 | few | CSAPGGPSYEQYF | TGCAGTGCGCCGGGAGGCCCCTCCTACGAGCAGTACTTC
TRBD2 | TRBJ2-7 | TRBV28 | - | CASSTGTRRGYEQYF | TGTGCCAGCAGTACCGGGACTAGGAGGGGCTACGAGCAGTACTTC
TRBD2 | TRBJ2-5 | TRBV28 | - | CASSPVGDSGKPQYF | TGTGCCAGCAGCCCGGTCGGGGATAGCGGGAAGCCCCAGTACTTC
TRBD2 | TRBJ2-1 | TRBV5-1 | - | CASSAGGTSGINEQFF | TGCGCCAGCAGCGCCGGCGGGACTAGCGGAATCAATGAGCAGTTCTTC
- | TRBJ2-7 | TRBV2 | - | CASIFPGQSAYEQYF | TGTGCCAGCATTTTTCCGGGACAAAGCGCCTACGAGCAGTACTTC
- | TRBJ1-2 | TRBV5-1 | - | CASSPETESGLSYGYTF | TGCGCCAGCAGCCCGGAAACCGAGTCGGGCCTATCATATGGCTACACCTTC
- | TRBJ1-2 | TRBV11-2 | - | CASSLVRGKTLNYGYTF | TGTGCCAGCAGCTTAGTTCGGGGCAAGACTCTTAACTATGGCTACACCTTC
TRBD1 | TRBJ1-2 | TRBV10-2 | few | CASCQGQGADGYTF | TGCGCCAGCTGCCAAGGGCAGGGGGCGGATGGCTACACCTTC
- | TRBJ2-3 | TRBV30 | - | CAWSSQGSTDTQYF | TGTGCCTGGAGTTCCCAGGGTAGTACAGATACGCAGTATTTT
TRBD1 | TRBJ2-1 | TRBV7-9 | - | CASSFSSGTGAGGEQFF | TGTGCCAGCAGCTTTTCTTCCGGGACAGGGGCTGGTGGTGAGCAGTTCTTC
- | TRBJ2-1 | TRBV29-1 | - | CSAIVAGTNYNEQFF | TGCAGCGCAATCGTCGCGGGTACCAACTACAATGAGCAGTTCTTC
- | TRBJ2-5 | TRBV12-3/TRBV12-4 | few | CASSLGFETQYF | TGTGCCAGCAGTCTAGGGTTCGAGACCCAGTACTTC
TRBD1 | TRBJ1-5 | TRBV6-1 | - | CASSEALHLYRGHSSGANQPQHF | TGCGCCAGCAGTGAAGCGCTTCATTTGTACAGGGGGCATTCCTCGGGAGCCAATCAGCCCCAGCATTTT
TRBD2 | TRBJ2-5 | TRBV25-1 | few | CASSEPLGGSETQYF | TGTGCCAGCAGTGAACCTCTGGGCGGGAGTGAGACCCAGTACTTC
TRBD1 | TRBJ1-2 | TRBV2 | - | CASNPGGNGYTF | TGTGCCAGCAACCCAGGGGGGAATGGCTACACCTTC
- | TRBJ2-7 | TRBV14 | - | CASSHWPIYEQYF | TGTGCCAGCAGCCATTGGCCTATCTACGAGCAGTACTTC
TRBD1 | TRBJ1-4 | TRBV20-1 | - | CSADAVTGGTEKRFF | TGCAGTGCCGATGCGGTGACAGGGGGTACTGAAAAACGGTTTTTT
TRBD2 | TRBJ2-3 | TRBV12-3/TRBV12-4 | few | CASSLRAGAPDTQYF | TGTGCCAGCAGTTTAAGAGCGGGGGCCCCAGATACGCAGTATTTT